These T cell receptor beta chains were read from a single sample in a study of early T cells in non-severe SARS-CoV-2 infection. TCRdb re-derived calls from the 5' RACE reads in MiXCR, one entry per CDR3 protein. The sample contains approximately 64,000 distinct CDR3 sequences, 15% to 20% of which appear only once. The material sequenced was whole blood, taken at baseline. The receptors come from an adult who was a healthcare worker with PCR-confirmed SARS-CoV-2 infection or an uninfected control (not recorded which). The CDR3 runs from the conserved cysteine through the conserved F or W. A D gene is named only where the DNA matches it firmly. Rows may omit the clone size; those that give it use once, few, many or a size class.

clone size	CDR3 length	V gene	D gene	J gene	CDR3 protein	CDR3 DNA
-	15	TRBV5-4	-	TRBJ2-1	CASSLRPGWNNEQFF	TGTGCCAGCAGCTTGCGGCCAGGGTGGAACAATGAGCAGTTCTTC
few	13	TRBV19	-	TRBJ1-2	CASSIETAYGYTF	TGTGCCAGTAGTATAGAGACAGCATATGGCTACACCTTC
-	13	TRBV7-2	TRBD1	TRBJ2-7	CASSSWTGIEQYF	TGTGCCAGCAGCTCGTGGACAGGGATCGAGCAGTACTTC
many	16	TRBV28	TRBD1	TRBJ2-7	CASSLADRGFTYEQYF	TGTGCCAGCAGTTTAGCGGACAGGGGATTTACCTACGAGCAGTACTTC
few	15	TRBV2	-	TRBJ1-6	CASSKASSYNSPLHF	TGTGCCAGCAGTAAAGCGAGCTCCTATAATTCACCCCTCCACTTT
-	13	TRBV13	-	TRBJ2-3	CASSLGQRNTQYF	TGTGCCAGCAGCTTAGGCCAGAGGAATACGCAGTATTTT
-	16	TRBV18	-	TRBJ2-7	CASSPTRQVGTYEQYF	TGTGCCAGCTCCCCGACCCGACAGGTTGGCACCTACGAGCAGTACTTC
-	16	TRBV14	TRBD2	TRBJ2-3	CASSRGLAVSTDTQYF	TGTGCCAGCAGCCGAGGACTAGCCGTAAGCACAGATACGCAGTATTTT
few	11	TRBV12-2	-	TRBJ1-1	CASRPSGEAFF	TGTGCAAGTCGCCCCTCGGGTGAAGCTTTCTTT
few	15	TRBV28	-	TRBJ2-3	CASSPQGLSTDTQYF	TGTGCCAGCAGTCCCCAAGGACTTTCCACAGATACGCAGTATTTT
many	19	TRBV6-2/TRBV6-3	-	TRBJ2-6	CASSYGRPKPNSGANVLTF	TGTGCCAGCAGTTACGGGAGGCCCAAGCCCAACTCTGGGGCCAACGTCCTGACTTTC
few	16	TRBV5-1	-	TRBJ2-1	CASSANPGHNYNEQFF	TGCGCCAGCAGCGCCAACCCGGGACACAACTACAATGAGCAGTTCTTC
few	14	TRBV7-9	-	TRBJ2-2	CASSLAGDTGELFF	TGTGCCAGCAGCTTAGCCGGAGACACCGGGGAGCTGTTTTTT
few	14	TRBV20-1	-	TRBJ2-3	CRPKEVTFTDTQYF	TGCAGGCCCAAGGAAGTTACTTTCACAGATACGCAGTATTTT
few	13	TRBV6-5	-	TRBJ2-3	CASSYGGEDTQYF	TGTGCCAGCAGTTATGGAGGGGAAGATACGCAGTATTTT
many	15	TRBV3-1	-	TRBJ2-7	CASSQGTEITYEQYF	TGTGCCAGCAGCCAAGGAACCGAAATCACCTACGAGCAGTACTTC
-	13	TRBV27	-	TRBJ1-1	CASSQKGRTEAFF	TGTGCCAGCAGCCAGAAAGGGAGGACTGAAGCTTTCTTT
-	12	TRBV25-1	-	TRBJ1-1	CASSAPHTEAFF	TGTGCCAGCAGTGCTCCGCACACTGAAGCTTTCTTT
few	14	TRBV24-1	-	TRBJ2-1	CATSDTGYYNEQFF	TGTGCCACCAGTGATACGGGGTACTACAATGAGCAGTTCTTC
-	11	TRBV2	-	TRBJ2-7	CASQTGFEQYF	TGTGCCAGCCAAACGGGGTTCGAGCAGTACTTC
few	13	TRBV21-1	-	TRBJ2-7	CASSGGSSYEQYF	TGTGCCAGCTCAGGGGGTAGCTCCTACGAGCAGTACTTC
-	15	TRBV5-1	TRBD2	TRBJ2-7	CASSFLAGTSYEQYF	TGCGCCAGCAGCTTCTTAGCGGGGACCTCCTACGAGCAGTACTTC
-	15	TRBV6-1	-	TRBJ2-4	CASSDSGTAKNIQYF	TGTGCCAGCAGTGACTCCGGGACAGCCAAAAACATTCAGTACTTC
many	15	TRBV5-1	-	TRBJ2-5	CASSYQANVQETQYF	TGCGCCAGCAGCTATCAGGCTAACGTTCAAGAGACCCAGTACTTC
-	14	TRBV3-1	-	TRBJ1-6	CASTTREGNSPLHF	TGTGCCAGCACTACGAGGGAGGGAAATTCACCCCTCCACTTT
-	14	TRBV9	-	TRBJ2-5	CASSVALGEETQYF	TGTGCCAGCAGCGTAGCTCTCGGTGAAGAGACCCAGTACTTC
few	13	TRBV6-5	-	TRBJ1-5	CASSRGESQPQHF	TGTGCCAGCAGTAGAGGGGAGAGTCAGCCCCAGCATTTT
many	14	TRBV30	-	TRBJ2-7	CAWSFAGTAYEQYF	TGTGCCTGGAGTTTTGCAGGGACGGCATACGAGCAGTACTTC
-	16	TRBV4-2	-	TRBJ2-7	CASSRGLGDSSYEQYF	TGTGCCAGCAGCCGAGGTTTAGGGGATAGCTCCTACGAGCAGTACTTC
few	16	TRBV20-1	TRBD1	TRBJ1-2	CSAPEGTGRIEYGYTF	TGCAGTGCGCCAGAGGGGACAGGGAGGATAGAGTATGGCTACACCTTC